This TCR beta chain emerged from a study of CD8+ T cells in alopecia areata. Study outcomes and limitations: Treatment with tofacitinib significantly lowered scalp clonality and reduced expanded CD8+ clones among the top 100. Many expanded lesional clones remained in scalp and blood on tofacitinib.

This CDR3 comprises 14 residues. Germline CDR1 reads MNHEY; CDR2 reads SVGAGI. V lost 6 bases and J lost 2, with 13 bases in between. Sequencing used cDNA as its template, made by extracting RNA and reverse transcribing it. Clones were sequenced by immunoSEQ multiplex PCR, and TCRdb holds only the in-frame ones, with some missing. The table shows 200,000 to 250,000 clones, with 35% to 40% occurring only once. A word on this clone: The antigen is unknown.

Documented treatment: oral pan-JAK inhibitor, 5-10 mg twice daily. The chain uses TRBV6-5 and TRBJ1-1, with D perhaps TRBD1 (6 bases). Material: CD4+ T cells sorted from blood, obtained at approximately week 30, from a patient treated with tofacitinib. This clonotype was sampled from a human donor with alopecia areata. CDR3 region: CASRALDSNTEAFF. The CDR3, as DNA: TGTGCCAGCAGGGCCCTGGACAGCAACACTGAAGCTTTCTTT.